This T cell receptor (beta chain) was found in a study of OX40 agonist ivuxolimab in advanced cancers. Produced via immunoSEQ multiplex PCR; TCRdb's table is partial and in-frame only. The table shows under 80,000 clones, with roughly 93% occurring only once. CDR1 and CDR2 (germline): MNHEY, SVGAGI. The CDR3 spans 12 residues. V shed 3 bases and J shed 3 bases, with 6 bases lying between them. Sequences were derived from CD4+ or CD8+ T cells sorted from blood, sampled in a trial of the OX40 agonist ivuxolimab. The source is an adult with an advanced solid tumor such as melanoma, head and neck, liver or kidney cancer. This rearrangement joins TRBV6-5 to TRBJ2-7, with D unresolved. The CDR3 reads CASSYRHYEQYF. As DNA, the CDR3 is TGTGCCAGCAGTTATAGACACTACGAGCAGTACTTC.